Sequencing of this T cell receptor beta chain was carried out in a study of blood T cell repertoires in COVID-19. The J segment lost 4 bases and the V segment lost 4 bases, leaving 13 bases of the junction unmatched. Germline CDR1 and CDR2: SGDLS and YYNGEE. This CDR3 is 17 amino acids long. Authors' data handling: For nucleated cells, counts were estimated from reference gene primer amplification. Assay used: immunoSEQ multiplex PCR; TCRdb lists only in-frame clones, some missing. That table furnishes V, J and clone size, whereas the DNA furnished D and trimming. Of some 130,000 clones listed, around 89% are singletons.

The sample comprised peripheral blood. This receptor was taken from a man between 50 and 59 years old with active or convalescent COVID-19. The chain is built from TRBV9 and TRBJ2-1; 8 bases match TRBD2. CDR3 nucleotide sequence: TGTGCCAGCAGCTTTTTGTTTAGCGGGGAATCGTACAATGAGCAGTTCTTC. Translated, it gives CASSFLFSGESYNEQFF.